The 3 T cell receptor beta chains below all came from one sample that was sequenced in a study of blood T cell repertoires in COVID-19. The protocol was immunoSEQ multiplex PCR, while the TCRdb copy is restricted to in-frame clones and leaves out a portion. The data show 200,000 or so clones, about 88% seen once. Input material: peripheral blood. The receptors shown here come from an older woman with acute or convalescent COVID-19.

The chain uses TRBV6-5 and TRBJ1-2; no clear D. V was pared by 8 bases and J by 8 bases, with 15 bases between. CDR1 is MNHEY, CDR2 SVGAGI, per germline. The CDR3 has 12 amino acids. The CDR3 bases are TGTGCCAGCTCTCCCAGATCCCACGGCTACACCTTC. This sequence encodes CASSPRSHGYTF.

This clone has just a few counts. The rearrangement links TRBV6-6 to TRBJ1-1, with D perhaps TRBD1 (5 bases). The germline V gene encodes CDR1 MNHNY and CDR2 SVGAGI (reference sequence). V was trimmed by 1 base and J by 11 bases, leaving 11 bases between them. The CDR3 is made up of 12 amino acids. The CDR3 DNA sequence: TGTGCCAGCAGTTACTGGGGCCTTACGGCTTTCTTT. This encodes CASSYWGLTAFF.

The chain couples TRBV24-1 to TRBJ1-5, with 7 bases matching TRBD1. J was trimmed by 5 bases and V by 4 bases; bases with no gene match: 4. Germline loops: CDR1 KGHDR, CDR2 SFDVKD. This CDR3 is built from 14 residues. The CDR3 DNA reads TGTGCCACCAGTGACCCGACAGGGTATCAGCCCCAGCATTTT. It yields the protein CATSDPTGYQPQHF.